The 32 T cell receptor beta chains below were found in one sample sequenced in a study of blood T cell repertoires in COVID-19. Repertoires were generated with immunoSEQ multiplex PCR, while TCRdb's copy carries only in-frame clones and drops some. The repertoire includes almost 350,000 clones, around nine tenths of them detected once, and 3.9% sits in the top ten. What was sequenced was peripheral blood. The source is a woman between 55 and 75 years old with COVID-19, enrolled during active disease.

The V call is TRBV29-1, the J call TRBJ1-4; 10 bases fit TRBD1. The CDR3 loop spans 14 amino acids. Germline lookup yields CDR1 SQVTM and CDR2 ANQGSEA. J gave up 6 bases and V 6 bases, and 7 bases lay outside the gene matches. The CDR3 loop is CSVGQGTLDEKLFF. CDR3 in DNA: TGCAGCGTGGGACAGGGGACATTGGATGAAAAACTGTTTTTT.

CDR3 residues: CATSGFLTGQGVSLVANYGYTF. The DNA for the CDR3 is TGTGCCACCAGCGGCTTTTTAACAGGACAGGGAGTTTCCTTGGTGGCTAACTATGGCTACACCTTC. The chain is built from TRBV15 and TRBJ1-2; 8 bases map to TRBD1. In germline, CDR1 is LNHNV, CDR2 YYDKDF (reference sequence). CDR3 length equals 22 residues. The V gene end was trimmed by 5 bases and the J gene end by 0 bases; junction bases not matched to a gene: 26.

V usage is TRBV28 and J usage is TRBJ1-1; D not resolved. There are 14 residues in the CDR3. Germline CDR1 MDHEN, CDR2 SYDVKM. Trimming stripped 8 bases from V and 3 bases from J, with 16 bases between. The DNA for the CDR3 is TGTGCCAGCCAGATCGCGGAGGGCTACACTGAAGCTTTCTTT. This codes for CASQIAEGYTEAFF.

V is TRBV24-1 and J is TRBJ1-6, with D perhaps matching TRBD1 (6 bases). Germline values: CDR1 KGHDR, CDR2 SFDVKD. The germline V and J ends were trimmed by 8 bases and 13 bases, with 20 bases remaining between them. This CDR3 comprises 14 residues. In DNA, the CDR3 is TGTGCCACCAAGAATCGACAGGTAATTTTCCCCCTCCACTTT. It yields the protein CATKNRQVIFPLHF.

CDR3 nucleotide sequence: TGCGCCAGCAGCCCCGGAGGGGGGACAGATCGTGGCTACACCTTC. Amino acids: CASSPGGGTDRGYTF. This chain links TRBV5-1 with TRBJ1-2, with 7 nucleotides matching TRBD1. This CDR3 has 15 amino acids. Germline CDR1 is SGHRS and CDR2 is YFSETQ. The V segment lost 4 bases and the J segment 7 bases; nucleotides outside the gene matches: 13.

The CDR3 nucleotides read TGTGCCTGGAGTGTAGAAAGGGGTCGGGGCTACACCTTC. It is translated as CAWSVERGRGYTF. The V and J genes are TRBV30 and TRBJ1-2; possibly TRBD1 for D (5 bases). The CDR3 consists of 13 residues. Germline CDR1 GTSNPN, CDR2 SVGIG (reference sequence). Trimming cost V 0 bases and J 8 bases, with 13 bases left between them.

The chain joins TRBV4-1 to TRBJ2-1; the D gene is possibly TRBD1 (5 bases). Trimming left V 1 base short and J 2 bases short, with 12 bases between. This CDR3 contains 16 residues. Per germline, CDR1 MGHRA and CDR2 YSYEKL. CDR3 residues: CASSQGWGGPYNEQFF. In DNA form, the CDR3 reads TGCGCCAGCAGCCAAGGGTGGGGCGGCCCCTACAATGAGCAGTTCTTC.

The chain links TRBV19 to TRBJ1-2, with unresolved D. The V gene's germline CDR1 is LNHDA and CDR2 SQIVND (reference sequence). This CDR3 contains 17 residues. V was trimmed by 6 bases and J by 8 bases, leaving 28 bases between them. The CDR3 here is CASRTRRESRPLLGYTF. CDR3 in DNA: TGTGCCAGTAGGACCCGACGTGAGAGCAGGCCCCTTCTGGGCTACACCTTC.

The chain is built from TRBV18 and TRBJ2-1, with a weak D call TRBD2 (5 bases). The V gene's germline CDR1 is KGHSH and CDR2 LQKENI. The CDR3 has 17 residues. V was cut by 6 bases and J by 9 bases, with 27 bases left in between. CDR3 nucleotide sequence: TGTGCCAGCTCCCGGACCAAGGGCGGAACGCACCTAGCTGAGCAGTTCTTC. Translating gives CASSRTKGGTHLAEQFF.

The chain employs TRBV27 and TRBJ1-4; D is unresolved. The CDR3 sequence is 15 residues long. In germline, CDR1 is MNHEY, CDR2 SMNVEV (reference sequence). V gave up 5 bases and J gave up 6 bases, with 16 bases separating them. Here the CDR3 DNA reads TGTGCCAGCAGTCCGATCCGTACTCACGATGAAAAACTGTTTTTT. It yields the protein CASSPIRTHDEKLFF.

The chain has TRBV19 and TRBJ1-2; TRBD1 aligns across 8 bases. This CDR3 comprises 13 residues. Germline CDR1 is LNHDA and CDR2 is SQIVND (reference sequence). V shed 5 bases and J 4 bases; nucleotides not matched to a gene: 3. The CDR3 DNA is TGTGCCAGTAGTCAACAGGGGGGCTATGGCTACACCTTC. Amino acids: CASSQQGGYGYTF.

V usage is TRBV9 and J usage is TRBJ2-7, with D maybe TRBD2 (5 bases). CDR3 length: 14 amino acids. V was pared by 4 bases and J by 3 bases, with 14 bases between. The germline V gene has CDR1 SGDLS and CDR2 YYNGEE. The CDR3 sequence: CASSPTGLLYEQYF. In DNA, the CDR3 is TGTGCCAGCAGCCCTACTGGACTGCTCTACGAGCAGTACTTC.

V usage is TRBV30 and J usage is TRBJ1-1, with a possible D match to TRBD1 (5 bases). V lost 0 bases to trimming and J lost 1 base, with 9 bases between them. Germline values: CDR1 GTSNPN, CDR2 SVGIG (reference sequence). CDR3 size: 14 residues. The CDR3 is CAWSVGQGNTEAFF. As DNA, the CDR3 is TGTGCCTGGAGTGTAGGGCAGGGGAACACTGAAGCTTTCTTT.

This clone was detected only once. V gene TRBV19 combines with J gene TRBJ2-3; 8 bases are a match to TRBD1. Germline assignment: CDR1 LNHDA and CDR2 SQIVND (reference sequence). The CDR3 runs 16 residues. After removal of 5 bases from V and 2 bases from J, the junction contained 9 bases not matched to a gene. The CDR3 spells CASSPWGRGLTDTQYF. CDR3 nucleotides: TGTGCCAGTAGTCCATGGGGCAGGGGGCTCACAGATACGCAGTATTTT. Full variable domain (missing parts from reference TRBV19 and TRBJ2-3): DGGITQSPKYLFRKEGQNVTLSCEQNLNHDAMYWYRQDPGQGLRLIYYSQIVNDFQKGDIAEGYSVSREKKESFPLTVTSAQKNPTAFYLCASSPWGRGLTDTQYFGPGTRLTVL.

The V and J genes are TRBV5-1 and TRBJ2-1; 8 nucleotides agree with TRBD1. The CDR3 consists of 16 residues. From germline, CDR1 is SGHRS and CDR2 YFSETQ. The V segment lost 4 bases and the J segment 2 bases; nucleotides outside the gene matches: 8. The CDR3, as DNA: TGCGCCAGCAGCCTACAGGGGGATTGGACCTACAATGAGCAGTTCTTC. It translates to CASSLQGDWTYNEQFF.

The chain carries TRBV5-6 and TRBJ1-6; TRBD1 aligns across 8 bases. Germline CDR1 and CDR2: SGHDT and YYEEEE. This CDR3 has 15 amino acids. Trimming took 4 bases from V and 10 from J; bases not matched to a gene: 10. CDR3 amino acids: CASSRGQGVESPLHF. The DNA of the CDR3 is TGTGCCAGCAGCCGAGGACAGGGCGTTGAGTCACCCCTCCACTTT.

V gene TRBV18 combines with J gene TRBJ1-4; 9 bases line up with TRBD1. V lost 6 bases and J lost 10; bases outside the gene matches: 12. This CDR3 spans 15 amino acids. Germline CDR1 is KGHSH and CDR2 is LQKENI. CDR3 coding DNA: TGTGCCAGCTCCGAGTTCGGACAGGGGATCGCAAAACTGTTTTTT. Translated, it gives CASSEFGQGIAKLFF.

With respect to this clone: The sample carries other DNA sequences with the same CDR3. This chain uses TRBV3-1 (or the pseudogene TRBV3-2) with TRBJ1-6; D is uncertain. V shed 1 base and J shed 10 bases, with 5 bases lying between them. Germline CDR1 and CDR2: LGHDT and YNNKEL (reference sequence). There are 12 residues in the CDR3. The CDR3 loop reads CASSQVASPLHF. In nucleotides, the CDR3 is TGTGCCAGCAGCCAAGTTGCGTCACCCCTCCACTTT.

V gene TRBV5-6 combines with J gene TRBJ1-1; maybe TRBD1 (6 bases). Trimming pared 1 base from V and 8 bases from J, leaving 12 bases between. The CDR3 runs to 13 residues. Germline V gene sequence: CDR1 SGHDT, CDR2 YYEEEE. The CDR3 loop is CASSLRGGREAFF. CDR3 DNA sequence: TGTGCCAGCAGCTTGCGCGGGGGGCGGGAAGCTTTCTTT.

The chain employs TRBV28 and TRBJ1-2; a weak D match, TRBD1 (6 bases). The CDR3 is 14 residues long. V was cut by 5 bases and J by 5 bases, with 15 bases left in between. From germline, CDR1 is MDHEN and CDR2 SYDVKM. In nucleotides, the CDR3 is TGTGCCAGCAGTGTTCAGGGGAAGTCGTATGGCTACACCTTC. Residues: CASSVQGKSYGYTF.

This clone has a single count. V and J are TRBV6-6 and TRBJ1-3; TRBD1 matches 8 bases. The CDR3 has 14 residues. Germline trimming cut 6 bases from V and 2 bases from J; bases unmatched to any gene: 3. CDR1 is MNHNY and CDR2 is SVGAGI in the germline V gene (reference sequence). Written as DNA, the CDR3 is TGTGCCAGCAGCCCGGACAGGGCTGGAAACACCATATATTTT. As protein: CASSPDRAGNTIYF.

CDR3: CASSYSYEQYF. In DNA, the CDR3 is TGTGCCAGCAGCTACTCCTACGAGCAGTACTTC. This chain uses TRBV28 with TRBJ2-7, with D unclear. V was clipped by 6 bases and J by 0 bases, with 3 bases between them. Germline CDR1 and CDR2: MDHEN and SYDVKM. The CDR3 has 11 amino acids.

This chain joins TRBV3-1 (or the pseudogene TRBV3-2) and TRBJ1-6; a possible D gene is TRBD1 (6 bases). V lost 1 base to trimming and J lost 10 bases, with 14 bases between them. The CDR3 has 15 amino acids. Germline V gene lookup returns CDR1 LGHDT and CDR2 YNNKEL (reference sequence). The CDR3 coding sequence is TGTGCCAGCAGCCAAGGAGGGGGAGTTGGGTCACCCCTCCACTTT. This encodes CASSQGGGVGSPLHF.

The chain recombines TRBV1 with TRBJ2-7; the table's D gene call, TRBD1, was not cross checked with the DNA. TRBV1 is recorded as a pseudogene. This CDR3 is 15 amino acids long. The CDR3 DNA sequence: TGCACCAGCAGCCTGGCCCCCCAGGACAGTACGGCTCAGTACTTC. Translated, it gives CTSSLAPQDSTAQYF.

This clone was seen a single time. The chain's CDR3 is CASSMGTSGFTDTQYF. The CDR3 nucleotides read TGCGCCAGCAGCATGGGGACTAGCGGGTTCACAGATACGCAGTATTTT. V and J are TRBV5-1 and TRBJ2-3, with TRBD2 matching 12 bases. This CDR3 has 16 residues. With 4 bases clipped from V and 2 bases from J, the junction kept 5 bases outside the gene matches. Germline V gives CDR1 SGHRS, CDR2 YFSETQ. Together with reference TRBV5-1 and TRBJ2-3, the CDR3 gives the full variable domain: KAGVTQTPRYLIKTRGQQVTLSCSPISGHRSVSWYQQTPGQGLQFLFEYFSETQRNKGNFPGRFSGRQFSNSRSEMNVSTLELGDSALYLCASSMGTSGFTDTQYFGPGTRLTVL.

This CDR3 reads CASSPGLEGPYEQYF. CDR3 nucleotides: TGTGCCAGCTCACCGGGACTAGAGGGGCCCTACGAGCAGTACTTC. J is TRBJ2-7 and V is TRBV18, with TRBD2 matching 8 bases. The germline CDR1 and CDR2 sequences are KGHSH and LQKENI. V trimming: 3 bases; J trimming: 2 bases; junction bases outside the gene matches: 6. The CDR3 runs to 15 residues.

This chain connects TRBV6-9 to TRBJ1-5, with TRBD1 identical over 9 bases. The V segment lost 5 bases and the J segment 5 bases; nucleotides outside the gene matches: 7. Looked up from germline, CDR1 is MNHGY and CDR2 is SVAAGI. This CDR3 is 15 amino acids long. The CDR3 loop is CASSPSRQGDQPQHF. As DNA, the CDR3 is TGTGCCAGCAGTCCGTCAAGACAGGGGGATCAGCCCCAGCATTTT.

The rearrangement uses TRBV6-5 and TRBJ1-3, with 7 bases aligning to TRBD1. CDR1 is MNHEY, CDR2 SVGAGI, per germline. CDR3 length equals 15 residues. The V segment lost 5 bases and the J segment 0 bases; nucleotides outside the gene matches: 4. CDR3 region: CASSTGQLSGNTIYF. The DNA for the CDR3 is TGTGCCAGCAGTACGGGACAGCTCTCTGGAAACACCATATATTTT.

The gene calls are TRBV7-5 and TRBJ1-3; the table's D call of TRBD1 was not tested on the DNA. TRBV7-5 is annotated as a pseudogene. The CDR3 loop spans 15 amino acids. CDR3 sequence (DNA): TGTGCCAGAAGCTTAGCAGGACAGGTGGGGGACACCATATATTTT. Protein product: CARSLAGQVGDTIYF.

The CDR3 DNA reads TGTGCCAGCAGCCGCGGAGCGGGCGGACAAGAGACCCAGTACTTC. It yields the protein CASSRGAGGQETQYF. The rearrangement links TRBV3-1 (or the pseudogene TRBV3-2) to TRBJ2-5; D is perhaps TRBD2 (6 bases). Trimming pared 4 bases from V and 2 bases from J, leaving 14 bases between. The CDR3 sequence is 15 residues long. Germline loops: CDR1 LGHDT, CDR2 YNNKEL (reference sequence).

This clone was counted a few times. The sample carries other DNA sequences with the same CDR3. This sequence joins TRBV7-9 and TRBJ1-6; D is unclear. The V and J ends lost 1 base and 9 bases respectively, with 7 bases between them. Looked up from germline, CDR1 is SEHNR and CDR2 is FQNEAQ (reference sequence). The CDR3 has 13 residues. The CDR3 spells CASSLDGSSPLHF. The CDR3 DNA is TGTGCCAGCAGCTTAGATGGTAGTTCACCCCTCCACTTT. Full variable domain (outside the CDR3, taken from reference TRBV7-9 and TRBJ1-6): DTGVSQNPRHKITKRGQNVTFRCDPISEHNRLYWYRQTLGQGPEFLTYFQNEAQLEKSRLLSDRFSAERPKGSFSTLEIQRTEQGDSAMYLCASSLDGSSPLHFGNGTRLTVT.

J is TRBJ1-1 and V is TRBV27; 7 nucleotides agree with TRBD1. With 1 base clipped from V and 5 bases from J, the junction kept 4 bases outside the gene matches. CDR3 length equals 14 residues. Germline CDR1 reads MNHEY; CDR2 reads SMNVEV (reference sequence). The CDR3: CASSLLQGRTEAFF. The CDR3 coding sequence is TGTGCCAGCAGTTTATTACAGGGGAGAACTGAAGCTTTCTTT.